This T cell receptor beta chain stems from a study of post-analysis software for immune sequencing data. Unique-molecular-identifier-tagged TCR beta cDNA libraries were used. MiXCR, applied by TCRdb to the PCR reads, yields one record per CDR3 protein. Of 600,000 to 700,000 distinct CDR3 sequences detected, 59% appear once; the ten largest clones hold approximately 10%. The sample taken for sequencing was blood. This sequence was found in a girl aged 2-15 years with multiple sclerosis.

The CDR3 sequence is CSARGISSEETQYF. In DNA form, the CDR3 reads TGCAGTGCTAGGGGCATCTCCTCAGAGGAGACCCAGTACTTC. This chain uses TRBV20-1 with TRBJ2-5, with no clear D. CDR1 is DFQATT, CDR2 SNEGSKA, per germline (reference sequence). The V end lost 3 bases, the J end lost 5 bases, and 16 bases lay between the germline ends. The CDR3 runs to 14 residues.